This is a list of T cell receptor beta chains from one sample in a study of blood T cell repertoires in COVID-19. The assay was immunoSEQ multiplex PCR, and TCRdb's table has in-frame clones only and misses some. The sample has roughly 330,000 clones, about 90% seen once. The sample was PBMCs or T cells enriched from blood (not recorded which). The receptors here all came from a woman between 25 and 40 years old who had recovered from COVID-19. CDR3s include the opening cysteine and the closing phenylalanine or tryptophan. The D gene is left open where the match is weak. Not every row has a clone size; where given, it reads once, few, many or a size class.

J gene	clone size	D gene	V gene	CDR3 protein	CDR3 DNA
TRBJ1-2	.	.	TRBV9	CASTPWALNGYTF	TGTGCCAGCACCCCTTGGGCCCTTAATGGCTACACCTTC
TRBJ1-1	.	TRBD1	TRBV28	CASSSGTGRVFF	TGTGCCAGCAGTTCCGGGACAGGGAGGGTTTTCTTT
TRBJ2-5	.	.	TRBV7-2	CASSLSPNKETQYF	TGTGCCAGCAGCTTATCCCCCAACAAAGAGACCCAGTACTTC
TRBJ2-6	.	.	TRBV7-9	CASRPGAGRANVLTF	TGTGCCAGCCGCCCTGGGGCCGGAAGGGCCAACGTCCTGACTTTC
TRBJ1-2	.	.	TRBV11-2	CASSLGSWGRIEGYTF	TGTGCCAGCAGCTTAGGATCGTGGGGGCGCATAGAGGGCTACACCTTC
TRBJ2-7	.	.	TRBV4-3	CASSQDVDIYEQYF	TGCGCCAGCAGCCAAGACGTAGACATCTACGAGCAGTACTTC
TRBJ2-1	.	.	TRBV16	CASSPPDWYNEQFF	TGTGCCAGCAGCCCGCCAGACTGGTACAATGAGCAGTTCTTC
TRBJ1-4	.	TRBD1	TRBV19	CASSTGTGGLLEKLFF	TGTGCCAGTAGTACTGGGACAGGGGGATTATTGGAAAAACTGTTTTTT
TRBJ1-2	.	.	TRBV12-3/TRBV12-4	CASSLQENYGYTF	TGTGCCAGCAGTTTACAGGAAAACTATGGCTACACCTTC
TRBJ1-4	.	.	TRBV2	CASSDQGNNEKLFF	TGTGCCAGCTCAGACCAGGGGAATAATGAAAAACTGTTTTTT
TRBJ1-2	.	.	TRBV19	CASSISFVFGVEGYTF	TGTGCCAGTAGTATCTCATTCGTGTTCGGGGTAGAGGGCTACACCTTC
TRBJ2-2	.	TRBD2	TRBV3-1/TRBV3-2	CASSRPSGGLNTGELFF	TGTGCCAGCAGCCGTCCTAGCGGGGGCCTTAACACCGGGGAGCTGTTTTTT
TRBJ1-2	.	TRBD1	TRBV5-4	CASSTGTGPAHYGYTF	TGTGCCAGCAGCACCGGGACAGGGCCCGCTCACTATGGCTACACCTTC
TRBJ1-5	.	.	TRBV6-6	CASSYGGYSNQPQHF	TGTGCCAGCAGTTACGGCGGATATAGCAATCAGCCCCAGCATTTT
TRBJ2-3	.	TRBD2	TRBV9	CASSVGLAVRASSTDTQYF	TGTGCCAGCAGTGTTGGACTAGCGGTAAGGGCTTCTAGCACAGATACGCAGTATTTT
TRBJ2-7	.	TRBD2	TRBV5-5	CASSFRLAGHEQYF	TGTGCCAGCAGCTTTCGACTAGCGGGCCACGAGCAGTACTTC
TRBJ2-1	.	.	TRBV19	CAAGRSYNEQFF	TGTGCGGCGGGACGTTCCTACAATGAGCAGTTCTTC
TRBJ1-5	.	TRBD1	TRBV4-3	CASSQGTGGTYQPQHF	TGCGCCAGCAGCCAAGGAACAGGGGGGACCTACCAGCCCCAGCATTTT
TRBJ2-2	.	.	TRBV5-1	CASSFLANTGELFF	TGCGCCAGCAGCTTCCTAGCGAACACCGGGGAGCTGTTTTTT
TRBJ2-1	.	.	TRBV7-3	CASSPPGAPNNEQFF	TGTGCCAGCAGCCCGCCGGGTGCGCCGAACAATGAGCAGTTCTTC
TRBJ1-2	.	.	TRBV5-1	CASSLDRFSGYTF	TGCGCCAGCAGCTTGGACAGGTTCTCCGGCTACACCTTC
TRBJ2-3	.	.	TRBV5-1	CASSSRYGRGGGDTQYF	TGCGCCAGCAGCTCCCGCTACGGTAGGGGGGGCGGAGATACGCAGTATTTT
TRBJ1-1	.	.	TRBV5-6	CASTTRGAEAFF	TGTGCCAGCACCACCCGAGGCGCTGAAGCTTTCTTT
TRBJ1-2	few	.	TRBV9	CASSEQGASGYTF	TGTGCCAGCAGTGAACAGGGAGCTAGCGGCTACACCTTC
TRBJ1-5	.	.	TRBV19	CASSPGPPGGQPQHF	TGTGCCAGTAGCCCTGGGCCCCCGGGGGGTCAGCCCCAGCATTTT
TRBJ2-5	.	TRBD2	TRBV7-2	CASSQGGGVDETQYF	TGTGCCAGCAGCCAGGGCGGGGGGGTGGATGAGACCCAGTACTTC
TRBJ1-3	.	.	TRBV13	CASSLTARVAGNTIYF	TGTGCCAGCAGCTTAACTGCGAGGGTAGCTGGAAACACCATATATTTT
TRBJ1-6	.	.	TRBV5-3	CARSPAGPPDSPLHF	TGTGCCAGAAGCCCGGCGGGACCGCCGGACTCACCCCTCCACTTT
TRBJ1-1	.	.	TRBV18	CASSPGRSANTEAFF	TGTGCCAGCTCACCAGGGCGTTCAGCTAACACTGAAGCTTTCTTT
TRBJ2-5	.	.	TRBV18	CASSPGLQETQYF	TGTGCCAGCTCACCAGGGCTACAAGAGACCCAGTACTTC
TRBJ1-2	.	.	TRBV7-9	CASSLAAANYGYTF	TGTGCCAGCAGCTTAGCGGCGGCTAACTATGGCTACACCTTC
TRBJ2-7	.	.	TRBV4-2	CASSQGPGSYEQYF	TGTGCCAGCAGCCAAGGACCAGGATCCTACGAGCAGTACTTC
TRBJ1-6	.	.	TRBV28	CASRGPGQGISPLHF	TGTGCCAGCAGGGGGCCCGGGCAGGGAATTTCACCCCTCCACTTT
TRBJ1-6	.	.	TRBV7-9	CASGSSLSPFYNSPLHF	TGTGCCAGCGGCTCGAGCCTCTCCCCCTTTTATAATTCACCCCTCCACTTT
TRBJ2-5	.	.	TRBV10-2	CASSESIGVETQYF	TGCGCCAGCAGTGAGTCGATAGGGGTGGAGACCCAGTACTTC
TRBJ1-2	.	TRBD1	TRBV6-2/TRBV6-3	CASSSPPDRYYGYTF	TGTGCCAGCAGTTCTCCACCGGACAGGTACTATGGCTACACCTTC
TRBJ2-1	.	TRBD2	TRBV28	CASSSLGLAGVIPYNEQFF	TGTGCCAGCAGTTCCTTGGGACTAGCGGGGGTTATCCCCTACAATGAGCAGTTCTTC
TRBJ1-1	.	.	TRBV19	CASSTRLGLPSTEAFF	TGTGCCAGTAGTACTAGGTTGGGACTGCCGTCCACTGAAGCTTTCTTT